The rows below give T cell receptor beta chains drawn from one sample of a study of blood T cell repertoires in COVID-19. The assay was immunoSEQ multiplex PCR, and TCRdb's table has in-frame clones only and misses some. The sample lists 100,000 to 140,000 clones, about 90% seen once, with 4% to 6% in the top ten. Sequencing was carried out using peripheral blood. The receptors derive from a man between 35 and 55 years old with active or convalescent COVID-19. Both conserved end residues are part of each CDR3. A D gene is named only where the DNA matches it firmly. Size is stated for part of the rows, as once, few or many counts, or as a class when the clone is expanded.

clone_size,v_call,j_call,d_call,cdr3_nt,cdr3_aa
.,TRBV11-2,TRBJ1-2,TRBD1,TGTGCCAGTAGTGGACAGGGTTACTATGGCTACACCTTC,CASSGQGYYGYTF
.,TRBV9,TRBJ1-2,.,TGTGCCAGCAGCCCCTGGAGAGGTCAGCAAGGTGGCTACACCTTC,CASSPWRGQQGGYTF
.,TRBV5-1,TRBJ1-1,TRBD1,TGCGCCAGCAGCCCCCAAGGGACAGGGACCACTGAAGCTTTCTTT,CASSPQGTGTTEAFF
.,TRBV4-3,TRBJ1-4,.,TGCGCCAGCAGCCATTGGGCAGGCCTTAATGAAAAACTGTTTTTT,CASSHWAGLNEKLFF
.,TRBV5-1,TRBJ1-2,.,TGCGCCAGCAGCCAAGACAGAAACTATGGCTACACCTTC,CASSQDRNYGYTF
once,TRBV18,TRBJ2-2,TRBD2,TGTGCCAGCGCTTTGGGGACTACGAACACCGGGGAGCTGTTTTTT,CASALGTTNTGELFF
.,TRBV19,TRBJ2-5,TRBD1,TGTGCCAGTAGTGTCCAGGGGGCGGATGAGACCCAGTACTTC,CASSVQGADETQYF
.,TRBV30,TRBJ1-5,.,TGTGCCTGGACCACACGAGGGGGTCAGCCCCAGCATTTT,CAWTTRGGQPQHF
.,TRBV4-1,TRBJ2-1,.,TGCGCCAGCAGCCAATTCCTACTAGCCACACCACCGGAAGGGCAGTTCTTC,CASSQFLLATPPEGQFF
.,TRBV5-8,TRBJ1-1,TRBD1,TGTGCCAGCAGCTTGGACAGGGGGCATGGTGAAGCTTTCTTT,CASSLDRGHGEAFF
.,TRBV7-2,TRBJ2-1,TRBD2,TGTGCCAGCAGGGGAGCTAGCGGGAGGTCCTACAATGAGCAGTTCTTC,CASRGASGRSYNEQFF
.,TRBV7-2,TRBJ2-5,TRBD1,TGTGCCAGCAGCTCCCTACAGGGGATCCAAGAGACCCAGTACTTC,CASSSLQGIQETQYF
.,TRBV19,TRBJ2-1,TRBD2,TGTGCCAGTAAACCGGGACTACATTACAATGAGCAGTTCTTC,CASKPGLHYNEQFF